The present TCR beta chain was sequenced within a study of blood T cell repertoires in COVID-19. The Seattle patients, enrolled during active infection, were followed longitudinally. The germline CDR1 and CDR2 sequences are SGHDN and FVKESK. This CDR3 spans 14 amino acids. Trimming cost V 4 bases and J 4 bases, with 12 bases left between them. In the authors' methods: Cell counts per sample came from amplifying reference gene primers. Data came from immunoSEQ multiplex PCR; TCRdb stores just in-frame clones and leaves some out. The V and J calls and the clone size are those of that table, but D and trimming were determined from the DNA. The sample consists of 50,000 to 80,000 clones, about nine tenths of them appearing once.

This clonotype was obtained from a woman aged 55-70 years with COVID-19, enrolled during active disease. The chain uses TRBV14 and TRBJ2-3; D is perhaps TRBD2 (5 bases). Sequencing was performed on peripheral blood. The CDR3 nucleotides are TGTGCCAGCAGCCTACTAGTTGGGGCAGATACGCAGTATTTT. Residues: CASSLLVGADTQYF.